Presented here are 12 T cell receptor beta chains from one specimen sequenced in a study of T cell clonality in common variable immunodeficiency. Clones were sequenced by immunoSEQ multiplex PCR, and TCRdb holds only the in-frame ones, with some missing. The record shows tens of thousands of clones for this sample, with no singletons present. The material sequenced was peripheral blood mononuclear cells. The receptors shown here come from a person aged 18 to 70 in good health.

This clone showed up many times. The DNA ends 3 residues before the CDR3 does, and the rest of the CDR3 is filled in from the germline J gene. The chain combines TRBV29-1 with TRBJ1-2; D ambiguous. V was cut by 3 bases and J by 0 bases, with 8 bases left in between. This CDR3 is 13 amino acids long. Germline lookup yields CDR1 SQVTM and CDR2 ANQGSEA. The sequenced CDR3 bases are TGCAGCGTTGAGAGTTTAGCTAACTATGGC. Its translation is CSVESLANYG. The whole CDR3 region reads CSVESLANYGYTF. Full variable domain (rest looked up from reference TRBV29-1 and TRBJ1-2): SAVISQKPSRDICQRGTSLTIQCQVDSQVTMMFWYRQQPGQSLTLIATANQGSEATYESGFVIDKFPISRPNLTFSTLTVSNMSPEDSSIYLCSVESLANYGYTFGSGTRLTVV.

This clone was observed at least ten times. The read finishes 3 residues shy of the CDR3 end, and the germline J gene is used to complete it. V is TRBV30 and J is TRBJ2-7, with a possible D match to TRBD2 (6 bases). This CDR3 spans 13 amino acids. Germline V CDR1 and CDR2: GTSNPN, SVGIG (reference sequence). The V end lost 2 bases, the J end lost 4 bases, and 12 bases lay between the germline ends. Here the CDR3 reads CAWSSGFGYEQYF. The CDR3 DNA, read in part, is TGTGCCTGGAGTAGCGGGTTTGGGTACGAG. The entire variable domain, with the rest obtained from reference TRBV30 and TRBJ2-7, is as follows: SQTIHQWPATLVQPVGSPLSLECTVEGTSNPNLYWYRQAAGRGLQLLFYSVGIGQISSEVPQNLSASRPQDRQFILSSKKLLLSDSGFYLCAWSSGFGYEQYFGPGTRLTVT.

The table lists this clone with many counts. The DNA ends 3 residues before the CDR3 does, and the rest of the CDR3 is filled in from the germline J gene. The rearrangement uses TRBV5-1 and TRBJ2-1, with D possibly called TRBD1 or TRBD2 (5 bases each). The CDR3 runs to 16 residues. Germline V gene sequence: CDR1 SGHRS, CDR2 YFSETQ. Trimming removed 0 bases at V and 2 bases at J, with 12 bases between. Incomplete CDR3 DNA: TGCGCCAGCAGCTTGGTTCCAGGGAGCACCTACAATGAG. This sequence encodes CASSLVPGSTYNE. The CDR3, in full, reads CASSLVPGSTYNEQFF.

This clone has at least ten counts. Read sequence stops 3 residues before the CDR3 end, and the germline J gene provides the missing end. The chain links TRBV29-1 to TRBJ2-3; the match to TRBD2 covers 11 bases. CDR1 and CDR2 (germline): SQVTM, ANQGSEA. The V segment lost 3 bases and the J segment 1 base; nucleotides outside the gene matches: 3. There are 15 residues in the CDR3. The DNA read from the CDR3 is TGCAGCGTTGATAAGGGACTAGCGGGCACAGATACG. This encodes CSVDKGLAGTDT. In full, the CDR3 is CSVDKGLAGTDTQYF.

This clone was picked up many times. The read terminates 3 residues ahead of where the CDR3 ends, so the germline J gene completes it. This chain links TRBV20-1 with TRBJ2-2; the match to TRBD2 covers 10 bases. Germline trimming cut 3 bases from V and 4 bases from J; bases unmatched to any gene: 2. The CDR3 runs to 14 residues. Germline V gene sequence: CDR1 DFQATT, CDR2 SNEGSKA (reference sequence). The CDR3: CSARGLATTGELFF. The sequenced CDR3 bases are TGCAGTGCTAGGGGACTAGCGACCACCGGGGAG.

This clone was counted many times. The CDR3 end lies 3 residues beyond the end of the read and is filled in from the germline J gene. V gene TRBV7-8 combines with J gene TRBJ2-2, with 8 positions matching TRBD2. Germline CDR1 is SGHVS and CDR2 is FQNEAQ. The J segment lost 7 bases and the V segment lost 1 base, leaving 8 bases of the junction unmatched. The CDR3 loop spans 16 amino acids. The CDR3 loop reads CASSLVSAGVGGELFF. The DNA read from the CDR3 is TGTGCCAGCAGCTTAGTCTCAGCGGGAGTCGGCGGGGAG. The full variable domain, in which reference TRBV7-8 and TRBJ2-2 provide the parts outside the CDR3, is GAGVSQSPRYKVAKRGQDVALRCDPISGHVSLFWYQQALGQGPEFLTYFQNEAQLDKSGLPSDRFFAERPEGSVSTLKIQRTQQEDSAVYLCASSLVSAGVGGELFFGEGSRLTVL.

There are many counts of this clone. The read finishes 3 residues shy of the CDR3 end, and the germline J gene is used to complete it. The genes are TRBV11-2 and TRBJ2-7; 15 positions agree with TRBD2. CDR3 length: 15 amino acids. Unmatched junction bases numbered 2, after V lost 4 bases and J lost 4 bases. The V gene's germline CDR1 is SGHAT and CDR2 FQNNGV. Here the CDR3 reads CASSSGLAGGYEQYF. CDR3 bases read: TGTGCCAGCAGCTCGGGACTAGCGGGGGGATACGAG.

This clone was observed many times. The missing CDR3 end, 3 residues past where the read stops, is filled in from the germline J gene. The chain carries TRBV20-1 and TRBJ2-1; D unresolved. The CDR3 loop spans 10 amino acids. V dropped 6 bases and J dropped 5 bases, with 5 bases sitting between them. From germline, CDR1 is DFQATT and CDR2 SNEGSKA (reference sequence). The sequenced part of the CDR3 DNA is TGCAGTGCCCTCGACAATGAG. Its translation is CSALDNE. The full CDR3 protein reads CSALDNEQFF.

This clone was counted many times. The CDR3 end lies 3 residues beyond the end of the read and is filled in from the germline J gene. The V and J genes are TRBV19 and TRBJ1-4, with D possibly TRBD1 on 6 matching bases. The CDR3 is 16 amino acids. Germline values: CDR1 LNHDA, CDR2 SQIVND (reference sequence). The ends were cut back, 9 bases at V and 2 bases at J, with 19 bases in the middle. CDR3 DNA (partial): TGTGCCAGGGGACGGACAGCATTCACGACTAATGAAAAA. Translating it yields CARGRTAFTTNEK. In full, the CDR3 reads CARGRTAFTTNEKLFF.

This clone has only a few counts. The read is 3 residues too short to cover the CDR3 end, so that end is filled in from the germline J gene. The chain employs TRBV5-6 and TRBJ1-2; D is unclear. The V and J ends lost 0 bases and 4 bases respectively, with 10 bases between them. The germline V gene encodes CDR1 SGHDT and CDR2 YYEEEE. CDR3 length: 14 residues. CDR3 loop: CASSLERGAYGYTF. The covered CDR3 bases are TGTGCCAGCAGCTTGGAGCGGGGAGCCTATGGC.

This clone has ten or more counts. The sequenced part of the CDR3 DNA is TGCGCCAGCAGCGTTACAGGGGTAGGAGGGGCCAACGTC. This codes for CASSVTGVGGANV. The CDR3, in full, reads CASSVTGVGGANVLTF. The chain couples TRBV5-1 to TRBJ2-6; 7 bases line up with TRBD1. The read finishes 3 residues shy of the CDR3 end, and the germline J gene is used to complete it. The J segment lost 4 bases and the V segment lost 4 bases, leaving 8 bases of the junction unmatched. CDR3 length equals 16 residues. Per the germline V gene, CDR1 is SGHRS and CDR2 is YFSETQ.

This clone was observed many times. The CDR3 goes on 3 residues after the read ends, and that part is filled in from the germline J gene. The chain combines TRBV19 with TRBJ2-5, with D possibly being TRBD2 (7 bases). In germline, CDR1 is LNHDA, CDR2 SQIVND (reference sequence). The CDR3 contains 14 residues. Trimming removed 3 bases from V and 4 bases from J, with 12 bases in between. The CDR3 here is CASSIGGAGETQYF. The sequenced CDR3 bases are TGTGCCAGTAGTATTGGGGGGGCAGGAGAGACC.